This TCR beta chain stems from a study of blood T cell repertoires in COVID-19. Study in general: Material from acute and convalescent COVID-19 was sourced from the United States, Italy and Spain. Sources were T cells, B-cell-depleted T cells, or PBMCs; the material itself was cDNA or gDNA.

Authors' analysis steps: Quantification of nucleated cells was approximated via reference gene primer amplification. Data came from immunoSEQ multiplex PCR; TCRdb stores just in-frame clones and leaves some out. That table furnishes V, J and clone size, whereas the DNA furnished D and trimming. The table shows 200,000 to 250,000 clones, with more than 85% occurring only once. CDR3 length: 13 amino acids. The ends were cut back, 5 bases at V and 0 bases at J, with 7 bases in the middle. Per germline, CDR1 WNHNN and CDR2 SYGVQD (reference sequence). The genes are TRBV10-1 and TRBJ1-1; a weak D match, TRBD1 (6 bases). The clonotype was recovered from a woman in her 70s with active or convalescent COVID-19. The specimen was peripheral blood. The DNA of the CDR3 is TGCGCCAGCAGTCAGGGGATGAACACTGAAGCTTTCTTT. It encodes CASSQGMNTEAFF.